This paragraph reports one TCR beta chain. In the original analysis: Reference gene primer amplification gave estimated nucleated cell counts. The data were produced by immunoSEQ multiplex PCR, yet TCRdb's version contains in-frame clones alone and is incomplete. D and trimming were read from the DNA, whereas the V and J calls and clone size are those reported in that table. The repertoire consists of over 200,000 clones, with 70% to 90% occurring once and the leading ten covering 11%. A Seattle source enrolled patients during active infection and followed them longitudinally. The data derive from a study of blood T cell repertoires in COVID-19. Whole-study context: Acute and convalescent COVID-19 specimens originated in the United States, Italy and Spain. T cells, B-cell-depleted T cells, or PBMCs supplied cDNA or gDNA.

The germline V gene has CDR1 MDHEN and CDR2 SYDVKM. The CDR3 contains 16 residues. The ends lost 1 base at V and 3 bases at J; junction bases unmatched: 6. This receptor was obtained from a man aged 45-65 years with COVID-19, enrolled during active disease. The gene calls are TRBV28 and TRBJ1-2; 9 positions agree with TRBD1. Sequenced sample: peripheral blood. The CDR3 bases are TGTGCCAGCAGTTTATTTTTAAGACAGGGGGACTATGGCTACACCTTC. Translating it yields CASSLFLRQGDYGYTF.